The rows below give T cell receptor beta chains drawn from one sample of a study of cytomegalovirus exposure and HLA in healthy donors. The method was immunoSEQ multiplex PCR; TCRdb's version includes in-frame clones alone and lacks a portion of them. The data hold approximately 210,000 clones, with 70% to 90% observed a single time. Sequenced input: PBMCs. The receptors originated from a woman aged 18-35 years in good health and CMV-seronegative. CDR3s include the opening cysteine and the closing phenylalanine or tryptophan. Fields, in order: V gene, J gene, CDR3 protein.

V: TRBV7-6
J: TRBJ2-3
CDR3: CASSLTSGVADTQYF

V: TRBV18
J: TRBJ1-4
CDR3: CASSPDRGDEKLFF

V: TRBV6-5
J: TRBJ2-5
CDR3: CASSERGQETQYF

V: TRBV30
J: TRBJ1-3
CDR3: CAWGQGLLGNTIYF

V: TRBV6-1
J: TRBJ2-3
CDR3: CATLSGRGGPDTQYF

V: TRBV30
J: TRBJ1-1
CDR3: CAWSVERGAFF

V: TRBV5-1
J: TRBJ1-6
CDR3: CASSTDRDGSPLHF

V: TRBV5-1
J: TRBJ1-6
CDR3: CASSLLSPRDSPLHF

V: TRBV30
J: TRBJ2-3
CDR3: CAWTGNTDTQYF

V: TRBV6-4
J: TRBJ2-3
CDR3: CASSDSPEGGTDTQYF

V: TRBV28
J: TRBJ1-4
CDR3: CASRTGVSEKLFF

V: TRBV7-9
J: TRBJ2-7
CDR3: CASSFGEASYEQYF

V: TRBV5-1
J: TRBJ2-1
CDR3: CASSLVATSGGNEQFF

V: TRBV19
J: TRBJ1-2
CDR3: CASVWTGGHYGYTF

V: TRBV19
J: TRBJ1-2
CDR3: CASSTDRGLRGYTF

V: TRBV5-1
J: TRBJ1-5
CDR3: CASSLQGEDQPQHF

V: TRBV4-2
J: TRBJ2-5
CDR3: CASSQPAGGGPKTQYF

V: TRBV7-3
J: TRBJ2-5
CDR3: CASSSRQGVRETQYF

V: TRBV29-1
J: TRBJ2-7
CDR3: CSVSEQGLEQYF